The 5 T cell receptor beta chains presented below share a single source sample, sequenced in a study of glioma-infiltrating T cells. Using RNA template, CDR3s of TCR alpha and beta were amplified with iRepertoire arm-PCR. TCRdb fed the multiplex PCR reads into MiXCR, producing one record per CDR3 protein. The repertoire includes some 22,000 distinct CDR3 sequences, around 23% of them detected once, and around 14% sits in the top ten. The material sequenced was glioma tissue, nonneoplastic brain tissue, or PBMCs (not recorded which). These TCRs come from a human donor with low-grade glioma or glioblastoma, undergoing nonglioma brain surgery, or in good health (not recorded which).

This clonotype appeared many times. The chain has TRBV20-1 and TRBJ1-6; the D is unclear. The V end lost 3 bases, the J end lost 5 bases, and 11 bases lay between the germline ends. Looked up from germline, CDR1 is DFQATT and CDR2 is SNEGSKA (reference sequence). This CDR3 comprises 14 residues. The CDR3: CSARTPHNNSPLHF. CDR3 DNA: TGCAGTGCTAGGACCCCCCACAATAATTCACCCCTCCACTTT.

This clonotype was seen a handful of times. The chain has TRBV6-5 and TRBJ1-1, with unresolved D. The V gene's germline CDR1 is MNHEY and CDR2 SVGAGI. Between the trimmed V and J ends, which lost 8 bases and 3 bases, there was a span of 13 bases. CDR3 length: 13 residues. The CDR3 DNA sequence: TGTGCCAGCCGACGGGTGGGAGACACTGAAGCTTTCTTT. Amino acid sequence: CASRRVGDTEAFF.

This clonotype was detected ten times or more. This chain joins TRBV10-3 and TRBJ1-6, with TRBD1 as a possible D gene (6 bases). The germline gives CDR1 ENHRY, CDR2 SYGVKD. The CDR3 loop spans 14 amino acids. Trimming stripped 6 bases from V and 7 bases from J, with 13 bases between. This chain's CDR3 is CAIRGTTGNSPLHF. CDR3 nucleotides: TGTGCCATCAGGGGAACCACAGGGAATTCACCCCTCCACTTT.

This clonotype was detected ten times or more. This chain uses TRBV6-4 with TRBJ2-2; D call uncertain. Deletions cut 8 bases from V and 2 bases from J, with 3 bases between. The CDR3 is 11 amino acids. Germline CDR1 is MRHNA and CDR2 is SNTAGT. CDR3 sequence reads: CASDNTGELFF. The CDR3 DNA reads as TGTGCCAGCGACAACACCGGGGAGCTGTTTTTT.

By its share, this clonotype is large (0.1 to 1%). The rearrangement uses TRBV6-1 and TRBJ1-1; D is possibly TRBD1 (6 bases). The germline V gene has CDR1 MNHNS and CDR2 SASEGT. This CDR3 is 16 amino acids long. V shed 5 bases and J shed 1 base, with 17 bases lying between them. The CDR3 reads CASSYWMGGTNTEAFF. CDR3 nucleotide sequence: TGTGCCAGCAGTTATTGGATGGGGGGCACGAACACTGAAGCTTTCTTT.